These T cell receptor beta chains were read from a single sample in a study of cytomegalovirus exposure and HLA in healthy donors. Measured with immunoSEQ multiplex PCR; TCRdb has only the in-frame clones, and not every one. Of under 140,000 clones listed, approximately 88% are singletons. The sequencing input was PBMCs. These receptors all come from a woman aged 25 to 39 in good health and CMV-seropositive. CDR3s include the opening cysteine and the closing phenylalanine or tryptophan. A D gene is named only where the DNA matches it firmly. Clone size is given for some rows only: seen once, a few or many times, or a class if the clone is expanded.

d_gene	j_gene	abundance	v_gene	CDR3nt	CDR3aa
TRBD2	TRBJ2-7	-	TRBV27	TGTGCCAGCAGTTTATACAGGACTAGCGGATCCTACGAGCAGTACTTC	CASSLYRTSGSYEQYF
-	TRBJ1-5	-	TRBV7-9	TGTGCCAGCAGGGACAGATATAGCAATCAGCCCCAGCATTTT	CASRDRYSNQPQHF
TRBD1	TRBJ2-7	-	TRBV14	TGTGCCAGCAGCCAAGTGCCAGGGGGCGAGCAGTACTTC	CASSQVPGGEQYF
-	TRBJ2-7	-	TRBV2	TGTGCCAGCACGGGGGGGACAGGGATGCACGAGCAGTACTTC	CASTGGTGMHEQYF
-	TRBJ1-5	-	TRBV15	TGTGCCACCAGCCCTGGGGGAGGGAATCAGCCCCAGCATTTT	CATSPGGGNQPQHF
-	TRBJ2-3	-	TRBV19	TGTGCCAGTATCCCTGACCCGAACGGGGATACGCAGTATTTT	CASIPDPNGDTQYF
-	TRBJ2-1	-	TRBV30	TGTGCCTGGATGGTGGTGGGCGCGACAAGCTACAATGAGCAGTTCTTC	CAWMVVGATSYNEQFF
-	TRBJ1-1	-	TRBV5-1	TGCGCCAGCAGCTTGGCGACAGAGAACACTGAAGCTTTCTTT	CASSLATENTEAFF
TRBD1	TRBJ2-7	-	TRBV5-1	TGCGCCAGCAGCTTGGGGGACAGCCAACCCGGGGCGGAATACGAGCAGTACTTC	CASSLGDSQPGAEYEQYF
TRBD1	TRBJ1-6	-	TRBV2	TGTGCCAGCAGTGGGACAGGGAGAAATTCACCCCTCCACTTT	CASSGTGRNSPLHF
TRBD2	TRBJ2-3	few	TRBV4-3	TGCGCCAGCAGCCAAGATAGGCCTAGCGGAGACACAGATACGCAGTATTTT	CASSQDRPSGDTDTQYF
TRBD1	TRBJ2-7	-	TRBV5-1	TGCGCCAGCAGCTTTTTAACAGGGGACGAGCAGTACTTC	CASSFLTGDEQYF
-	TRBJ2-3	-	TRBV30	TGTGCCTGGAGTCCCATCGGGGATACGCAGTATTTT	CAWSPIGDTQYF
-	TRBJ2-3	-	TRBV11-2	TGTGCCAGCAGCAATCTTGATACGCAGTATTTT	CASSNLDTQYF
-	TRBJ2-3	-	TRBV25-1	TGTGCCAGCAGCTCTAGCGTGAGCACAGATACGCAGTATTTT	CASSSSVSTDTQYF
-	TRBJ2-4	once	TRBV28	TGTGCCAGCAGTTTCGCCGGGGCCAAAAACATTCAGTACTTC	CASSFAGAKNIQYF
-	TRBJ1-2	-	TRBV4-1	TGCGCCAGCTCTCCCAATTCAGGGATGGACTATGGCTACACCTTC	CASSPNSGMDYGYTF